Sequencing of this TCR beta chain was carried out in a study of blood T cell repertoires in COVID-19. The overall study: Italy, Spain and the United States were the sources of the convalescent and acute COVID-19 samples. Sources were T cells, B-cell-depleted T cells, or PBMCs; the material itself was cDNA or gDNA.

The CDR3 loop spans 16 amino acids. J gave up 7 bases and V 3 bases, and 8 bases lay outside the gene matches. The germline V gene has CDR1 SGHRS and CDR2 YFSETQ. Here immunoSEQ multiplex PCR was the method, and the copy in TCRdb shows in-frame clones only, minus some. The sample lists nearly 200,000 clones, 84% seen once, with about 5.1% in the top ten. The receptor was isolated from a woman aged 70 to 79 with active or convalescent COVID-19. Sequenced sample: peripheral blood. This sequence joins TRBV5-1 and TRBJ2-1; 12 bases fit TRBD2. The CDR3 protein is CASSSRLAGAGNEQFF. CDR3 coding DNA: TGCGCCAGCAGCTCCAGACTAGCGGGAGCGGGGAATGAGCAGTTCTTC.